The 21 T cell receptor beta chains reported below all come from one sample, sequenced in a study of type 1 regulatory T cells. TCRdb reprocessed the reads with MiXCR, giving one entry per CDR3 protein. The sample contains about 97,000 distinct CDR3 sequences, around a third of which appear only once. The specimen sequenced was CD4+ T cells, either the whole sample or a sorted fraction (not recorded which). These TCRs come from a human donor in good health.

Points on this clonotype: As the CDR3 is not closed by the conserved phenylalanine or tryptophan, this likely results from a read error. This chain links TRBV5-1 with TRBJ2-3; a possible D gene is TRBD2 (5 bases). CDR3 length equals 16 residues. V lost 2 bases and J 0 bases, leaving 13 bases between the germline ends. Germline CDR1 reads SGHRS; CDR2 reads YFSETQ. The DNA for the CDR3 is TGCGCCAGCAGCTTAAGAGGGATCACTAGCACAGATACGCAGTATTCT. Amino acids: CASSLRGITSTDTQYS.

The chain has TRBV5-1 and TRBJ2-3; perhaps TRBD2 as D (5 bases). The germline V gene encodes CDR1 SGHRS and CDR2 YFSETQ. The CDR3 loop spans 15 amino acids. Trimming cost V 3 bases and J 4 bases, with 15 bases left between them. The CDR3: CASSSSGLVADTQYF. The DNA for the CDR3 is TGCGCCAGCAGCTCGAGCGGACTGGTCGCAGATACGCAGTATTTT.

This rearrangement joins TRBV7-2 to TRBJ1-1; 7 bases map to TRBD1. Germline V gives CDR1 SGHTA, CDR2 FQGNSA. This CDR3 has 14 residues. V was clipped by 5 bases and J by 4 bases; unmatched bases: 7. CDR3 sequence reads: CASSPDRAVTEAFF. The CDR3 nucleotides are TGTGCCAGCAGCCCAGACAGGGCGGTCACTGAAGCTTTCTTT.

J is TRBJ1-3 and V is TRBV5-1; D ambiguous. V dropped 0 bases and J dropped 0 bases, with 7 bases sitting between them. The CDR3 is made up of 15 amino acids. Germline V lookup: CDR1 SGHRS, CDR2 YFSETQ. CDR3 nucleotide sequence: TGCGCCAGCAGCTTGGTCGGGGACTCTGGAAACACCATATATTTT. Protein product: CASSLVGDSGNTIYF.

The chain couples TRBV4-1 to TRBJ1-2, with 7 bases matching TRBD1. The germline V gene has CDR1 MGHRA and CDR2 YSYEKL. The CDR3 extends over 15 amino acids. Trimming removed 4 bases from V and 8 bases from J; junction bases left unmatched: 13. CDR3 amino acids: CASSPRDRDYRGYTF. The CDR3 nucleotides read TGCGCCAGCAGCCCCCGAGACAGGGATTATCGCGGCTACACCTTC.

This chain connects TRBV29-1 to TRBJ2-2, with TRBD1 matching 9 bases. The CDR3 runs 14 residues. V lost 7 bases and J lost 9; bases outside the gene matches: 12. In germline, CDR1 is SQVTM, CDR2 ANQGSEA. CDR3 nucleotides: TGCAGCGGATACAGGGGGCCAGGGGCCTGGGAGCTGTTTTTT. Translating gives CSGYRGPGAWELFF.

This sequence joins TRBV5-1 and TRBJ2-3; D ambiguous. This CDR3 is 15 amino acids long. Trimming pared 4 bases from V and 2 bases from J, leaving 14 bases between. Germline CDR1 reads SGHRS; CDR2 reads YFSETQ. CDR3 loop: CASSPDFAVTDTQYF. The CDR3 DNA is TGCGCCAGCAGCCCCGACTTTGCGGTCACAGATACGCAGTATTTT.

A word on this clonotype: A read error may produce the germline difference seen at one junction end. CDR3 in amino acids: CSSKLAGETQYF. The CDR3, as DNA: TGCTCCAGCAAGCTAGCAGGGGAGACCCAGTACTTC. J is TRBJ2-5 and V is TRBV5-1, with D perhaps matching TRBD1 or TRBD2 (5 bases each). CDR1 SGHRS and CDR2 YFSETQ come from the germline V gene. The CDR3 is made up of 12 amino acids.

The V and J genes are TRBV2 and TRBJ2-5; no definite D call. Germline V gene lookup returns CDR1 SNHLY and CDR2 FYNNEI. The CDR3 extends over 14 amino acids. Trimming stripped 0 bases from V and 5 bases from J, with 10 bases between. For the CDR3, the DNA is TGTGCCAGCAGTGAAGCGCTCACTGGGGAGACCCAGTACTTC. Protein sequence: CASSEALTGETQYF. Combining the CDR3 with reference TRBV2 and TRBJ2-5 gives the whole variable domain EPEVTQTPSHQVTQMGQEVILRCVPISNHLYFYWYRQILGQKVEFLVSFYNNEISEKSEIFDDQFSVERPDGSNFTLKIRSTKLEDSAMYFCASSEALTGETQYFGPGTRLLVL.

This clonotype was observed a few times. Germline and junction disagree at one end, which may indicate a read error. The CDR3 sequence is CSARDRFSYNEQFF. DNA of the CDR3: TGCAGTGCGAGAGACAGATTCTCCTACAATGAGCAGTTCTTC. The V gene is TRBV20-1, the J gene TRBJ2-1; tentatively, D is TRBD1 (5 bases). CDR1 DFQATT and CDR2 SNEGSKA come from the germline V gene (reference sequence). The CDR3 covers 14 residues.

This clonotype was observed a few times. This chain uses TRBV28 with TRBJ1-5, with D tentatively TRBD1 (5 bases). Germline lookup yields CDR1 MDHEN and CDR2 SYDVKM. The V gene lost 4 bases and the J gene lost 9 bases, with 16 bases spanning the gap. CDR3 size: 14 residues. This chain's CDR3 is CASSSGTGVRPQHF. In DNA form, the CDR3 reads TGTGCCAGCAGTTCCGGAACAGGAGTTCGGCCCCAGCATTTT.

This rearrangement joins TRBV7-8 to TRBJ2-2; 7 positions agree with TRBD2. The CDR3 runs to 14 residues. Per the germline V gene, CDR1 is SGHVS and CDR2 is FQNEAQ. V lost 3 bases and J lost 5; bases outside the gene matches: 3. In DNA form, the CDR3 reads TGTGCCAGCAGCTTCCGGGGGGTAACCGGGGAGCTGTTTTTT. This translates into CASSFRGVTGELFF. The full variable domain, completed using reference TRBV7-8 and TRBJ2-2, is GAGVSQSPRYKVAKRGQDVALRCDPISGHVSLFWYQQALGQGPEFLTYFQNEAQLDKSGLPSDRFFAERPEGSVSTLKIQRTQQEDSAVYLCASSFRGVTGELFFGEGSRLTVL.

The V gene is TRBV29-1, the J gene TRBJ2-7; 9 bases are a match to TRBD1. The V and J ends lost 6 bases and 4 bases, in that order; junction bases with no gene match: 7. The CDR3 sequence is 13 residues long. CDR1 is SQVTM and CDR2 is ANQGSEA in the germline V gene. In DNA form, the CDR3 reads TGCAGCGTAGGACAGGGGCAAGGATACGAGCAGTACTTC. It codes for CSVGQGQGYEQYF.

The table lists this clonotype with a few counts. This chain links TRBV12-3 or TRBV12-4 with TRBJ2-2, with D possibly matching TRBD1 (5 bases). The CDR3 has 15 residues. V was trimmed by 7 bases and J by 7 bases, leaving 19 bases between them. CDR3 amino acids: CASIRVQGGNGELFF. The CDR3 DNA sequence: TGTGCCAGCATACGTGTCCAGGGTGGAAACGGGGAGCTGTTTTTT.

J is TRBJ1-5 and V is TRBV19, with D possibly matching TRBD1 (5 bases). Germline V CDR1 and CDR2: LNHDA, SQIVND (reference sequence). The CDR3 has 16 amino acids. V lost 4 bases and J 0 bases, leaving 13 bases between the germline ends. CDR3 loop: CASSSGHGFSNQPQHF. As DNA, the CDR3 is TGTGCCAGTAGTAGTGGACACGGATTTAGCAATCAGCCCCAGCATTTT.

The chain employs TRBV24-1 and TRBJ2-1, with 9 bases matching TRBD1. CDR1 and CDR2 from the germline V gene are KGHDR and SFDVKD. The CDR3 sequence is 16 residues long. With 4 bases clipped from V and 6 bases from J, the junction kept 9 bases outside the gene matches. The CDR3 reads CATSDVRDRASNEQFF. The CDR3, as DNA: TGTGCCACCAGTGACGTGAGGGACAGGGCATCCAATGAGCAGTTCTTC.

The rearrangement uses TRBV29-1 and TRBJ2-2; D may be TRBD1 (6 bases). The length of the CDR3 is 13 residues. Germline CDR1 reads SQVTM; CDR2 reads ANQGSEA. V shed 5 bases and J shed 1 base, with 8 bases lying between them. In nucleotides, the CDR3 is TGCAGCGTTCGGGACATGAACACCGGGGAGCTGTTTTTT. Translated: CSVRDMNTGELFF.

A few counts support this clonotype. This CDR3 is CASSLVRFHEQYF. The CDR3 coding sequence is TGTGCCAGCAGCTTGGTGCGTTTTCACGAGCAGTACTTC. This chain uses TRBV7-2 with TRBJ2-7; D unclear. This CDR3 is built from 13 residues. Germline CDR1 SGHTA, CDR2 FQGNSA. The germline V and J ends were trimmed by 3 bases and 5 bases, with 11 bases remaining between them.

The chain couples TRBV7-2 to TRBJ2-7; D not certain. Germline assignment: CDR1 SGHTA and CDR2 FQGNSA. The CDR3 length is 12 residues. Between the trimmed V and J ends, which lost 5 bases and 2 bases, there was a span of 7 bases. CDR3 sequence reads: CASSKQPYEQYF. The CDR3 DNA follows: TGTGCCAGCAGCAAACAGCCCTACGAGCAGTACTTC.

This clonotype was seen a few times. The CDR3 loop reads CASSEDPVTQETQYF. The CDR3 coding sequence is TGTGCCAGCAGTGAAGATCCGGTGACCCAGGAGACCCAGTACTTC. The chain carries TRBV6-5 and TRBJ2-5; no reliable D call. Trimming stripped 5 bases from V and 5 bases from J, with 18 bases between. Germline CDR1 is MNHEY and CDR2 is SVGAGI. This CDR3 region has 15 residues.

The chain employs TRBV4-2 and TRBJ1-6; possibly TRBD1 for D (5 bases). Germline CDR1 LGHNA, CDR2 YNFKEQ. The ends were cut back, 3 bases at V and 8 bases at J, with 14 bases in the middle. The CDR3 loop spans 15 amino acids. The CDR3 region has the DNA TGTGCCAGCAGCCAGGGACGGACGTCGGATTCACCCCTCCACTTT. As protein: CASSQGRTSDSPLHF.